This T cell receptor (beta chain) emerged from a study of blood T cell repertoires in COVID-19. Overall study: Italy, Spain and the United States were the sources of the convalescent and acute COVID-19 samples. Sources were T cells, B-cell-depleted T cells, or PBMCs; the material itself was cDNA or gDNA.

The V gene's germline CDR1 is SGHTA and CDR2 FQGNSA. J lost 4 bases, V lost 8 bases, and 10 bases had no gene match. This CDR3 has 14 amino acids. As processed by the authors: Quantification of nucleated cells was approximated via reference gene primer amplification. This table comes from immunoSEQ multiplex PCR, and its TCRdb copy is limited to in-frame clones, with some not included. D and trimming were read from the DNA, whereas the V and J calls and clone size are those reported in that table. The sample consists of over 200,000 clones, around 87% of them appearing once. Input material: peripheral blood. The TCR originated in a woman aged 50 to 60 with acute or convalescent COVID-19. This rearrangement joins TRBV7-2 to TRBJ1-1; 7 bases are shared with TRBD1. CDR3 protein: CASPRQGGGTEAFF. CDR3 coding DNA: TGTGCCAGCCCCCGCCAGGGGGGAGGCACTGAAGCTTTCTTT. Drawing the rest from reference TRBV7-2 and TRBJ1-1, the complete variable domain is GAGVSQSPSNKVTEKGKDVELRCDPISGHTALYWYRQSLGQGLEFLIYFQGNSAPDKSGLPSDRFSAERTGGSVSTLTIQRTQQEDSAVYLCASPRQGGGTEAFFGQGTRLTVV.